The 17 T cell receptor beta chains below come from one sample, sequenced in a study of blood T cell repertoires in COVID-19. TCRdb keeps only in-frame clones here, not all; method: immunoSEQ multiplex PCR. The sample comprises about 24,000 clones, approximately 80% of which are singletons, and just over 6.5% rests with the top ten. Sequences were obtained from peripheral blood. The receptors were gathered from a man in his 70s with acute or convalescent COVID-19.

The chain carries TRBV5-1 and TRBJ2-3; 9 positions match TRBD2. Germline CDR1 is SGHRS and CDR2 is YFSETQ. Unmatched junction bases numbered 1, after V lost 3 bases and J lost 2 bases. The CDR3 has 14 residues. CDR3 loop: CASSSGLATDTQYF. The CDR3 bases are TGCGCCAGCAGCTCGGGACTAGCCACAGATACGCAGTATTTT. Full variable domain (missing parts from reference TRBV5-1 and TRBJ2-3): KAGVTQTPRYLIKTRGQQVTLSCSPISGHRSVSWYQQTPGQGLQFLFEYFSETQRNKGNFPGRFSGRQFSNSRSEMNVSTLELGDSALYLCASSSGLATDTQYFGPGTRLTVL.

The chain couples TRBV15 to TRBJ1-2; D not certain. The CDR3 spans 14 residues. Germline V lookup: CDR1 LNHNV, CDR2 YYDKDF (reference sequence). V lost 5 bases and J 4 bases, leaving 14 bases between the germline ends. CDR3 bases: TGTGCCACCAGCGAACGACAAGTAGGCTATGGCTACACCTTC. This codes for CATSERQVGYGYTF.

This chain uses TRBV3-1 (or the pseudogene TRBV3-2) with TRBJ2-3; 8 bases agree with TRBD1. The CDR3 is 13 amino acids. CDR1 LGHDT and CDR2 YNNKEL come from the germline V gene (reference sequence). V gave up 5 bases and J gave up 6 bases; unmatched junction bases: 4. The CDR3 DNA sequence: TGTGCCAGCAGCGCCGGACAGGGTGATACGCAGTATTTT. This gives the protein CASSAGQGDTQYF.

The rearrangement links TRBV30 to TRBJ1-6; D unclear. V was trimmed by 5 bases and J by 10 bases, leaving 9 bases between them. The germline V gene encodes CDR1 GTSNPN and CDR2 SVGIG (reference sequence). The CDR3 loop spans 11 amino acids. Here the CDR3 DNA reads TGTGCCTGGGGGTTACAATCACCCCTCCACTTT. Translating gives CAWGLQSPLHF.

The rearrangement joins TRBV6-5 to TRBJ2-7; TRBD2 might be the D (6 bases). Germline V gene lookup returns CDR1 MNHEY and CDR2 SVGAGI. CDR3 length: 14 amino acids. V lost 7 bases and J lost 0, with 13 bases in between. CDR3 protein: CASMRGQSSYEQYF. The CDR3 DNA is TGTGCCAGCATGCGGGGCCAGAGCTCCTACGAGCAGTACTTC.

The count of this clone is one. The CDR3 spells CASSPVGSGYTF. Written as DNA, the CDR3 is TGCGCCAGCAGCCCGGTGGGGAGTGGCTACACCTTC. The chain carries TRBV5-1 and TRBJ1-2; no definite D call. The V end lost 4 bases, the J end lost 7 bases, and 11 bases lay between the germline ends. Germline V lookup: CDR1 SGHRS, CDR2 YFSETQ. The CDR3 contains 12 residues.

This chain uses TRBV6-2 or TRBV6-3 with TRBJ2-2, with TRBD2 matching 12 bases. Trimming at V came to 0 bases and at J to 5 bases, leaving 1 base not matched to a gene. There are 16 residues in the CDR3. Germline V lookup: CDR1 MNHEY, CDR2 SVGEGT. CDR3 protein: CASSYSGLAGTGELFF. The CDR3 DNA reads TGTGCCAGCAGTTACTCGGGACTAGCGGGTACCGGGGAGCTGTTTTTT.

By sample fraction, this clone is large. The CDR3 nucleotides read TGTGCCACCAGGGCAGGCCCGAACACCGGGGAGCTGTTTTTT. Translated: CATRAGPNTGELFF. V is TRBV24-1 and J is TRBJ2-2; no reliable D call. The CDR3 contains 14 residues. V shed 7 bases and J shed 0 bases, with 8 bases lying between them. CDR1 and CDR2 (germline): KGHDR, SFDVKD.

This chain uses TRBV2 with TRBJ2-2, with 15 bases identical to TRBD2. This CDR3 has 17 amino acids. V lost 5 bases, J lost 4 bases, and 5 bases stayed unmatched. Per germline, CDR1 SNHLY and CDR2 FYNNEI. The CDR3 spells CASSTGLAGGRTGELFF. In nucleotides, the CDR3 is TGTGCCAGCAGTACCGGACTAGCGGGGGGGCGCACCGGGGAGCTGTTTTTT.

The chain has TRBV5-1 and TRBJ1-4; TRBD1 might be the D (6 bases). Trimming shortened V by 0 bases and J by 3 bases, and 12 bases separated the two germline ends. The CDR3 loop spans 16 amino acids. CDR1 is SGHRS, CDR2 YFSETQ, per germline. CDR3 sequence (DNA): TGCGCCAGCAGCTTGGCCCCGACAGGATCTAATGAAAAACTGTTTTTT. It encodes CASSLAPTGSNEKLFF.

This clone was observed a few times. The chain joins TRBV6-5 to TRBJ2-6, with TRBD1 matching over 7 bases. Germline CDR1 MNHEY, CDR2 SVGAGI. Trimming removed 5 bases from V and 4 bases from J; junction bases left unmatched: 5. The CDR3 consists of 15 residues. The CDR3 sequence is CASSRQGTGANVLTF. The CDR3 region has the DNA TGTGCCAGCAGTCGACAGGGAACCGGGGCCAACGTCCTGACTTTC.

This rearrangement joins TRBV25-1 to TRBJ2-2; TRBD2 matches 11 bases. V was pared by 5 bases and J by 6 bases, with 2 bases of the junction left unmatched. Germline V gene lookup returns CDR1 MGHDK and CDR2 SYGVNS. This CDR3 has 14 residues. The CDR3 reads CASSIAGGPGELFF. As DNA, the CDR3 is TGTGCCAGCAGTATAGCGGGAGGGCCCGGGGAGCTGTTTTTT.

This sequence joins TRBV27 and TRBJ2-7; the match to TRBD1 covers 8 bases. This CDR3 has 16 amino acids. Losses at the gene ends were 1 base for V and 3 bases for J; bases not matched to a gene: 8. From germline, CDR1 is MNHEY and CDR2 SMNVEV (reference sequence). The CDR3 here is CASSLFPTGALYEQYF. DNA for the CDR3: TGTGCCAGCAGTTTATTCCCGACAGGGGCCCTCTACGAGCAGTACTTC.

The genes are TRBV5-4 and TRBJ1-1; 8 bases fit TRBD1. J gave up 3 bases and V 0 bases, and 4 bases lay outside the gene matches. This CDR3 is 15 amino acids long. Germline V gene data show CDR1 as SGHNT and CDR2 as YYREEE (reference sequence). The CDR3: CASSLAEQGDTEAFF. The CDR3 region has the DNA TGTGCCAGCAGCTTGGCCGAACAGGGGGACACTGAAGCTTTCTTT.

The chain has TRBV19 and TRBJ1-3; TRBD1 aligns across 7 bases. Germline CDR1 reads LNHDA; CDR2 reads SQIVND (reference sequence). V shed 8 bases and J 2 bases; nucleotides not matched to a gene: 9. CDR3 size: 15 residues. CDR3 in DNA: TGTGCCAGTCATCCAGACAGGGTGGCTGGAAACACCATATATTTT. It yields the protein CASHPDRVAGNTIYF.

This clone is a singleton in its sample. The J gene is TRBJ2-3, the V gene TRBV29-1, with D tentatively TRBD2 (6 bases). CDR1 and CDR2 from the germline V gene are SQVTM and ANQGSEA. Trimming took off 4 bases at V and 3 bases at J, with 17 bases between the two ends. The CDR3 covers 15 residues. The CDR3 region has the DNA TGCAGCGTTGGTCGGGGCGGGGATATAACAGATACGCAGTATTTT. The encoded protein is CSVGRGGDITDTQYF.

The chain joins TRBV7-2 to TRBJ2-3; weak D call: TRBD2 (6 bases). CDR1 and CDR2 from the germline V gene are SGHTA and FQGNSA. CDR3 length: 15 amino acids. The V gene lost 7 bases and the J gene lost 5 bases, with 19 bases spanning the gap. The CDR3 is CASTSGQGGEDTQYF. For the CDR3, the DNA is TGTGCCAGCACCTCGGGCCAGGGAGGCGAAGATACGCAGTATTTT.